This T cell receptor (beta chain) was documented in a study of blood T cell repertoires in COVID-19. This CDR3 region has 12 residues. Germline V CDR1 and CDR2: SNHLY, FYNNEI. Trimming cost V 7 bases and J 1 base, with 8 bases left between them. Clones were sequenced by immunoSEQ multiplex PCR, and TCRdb holds only the in-frame ones, with some missing. This sample yields fewer than 300,000 clones, of which about 93% are seen a single time; around 1.1% belongs to the top ten. The sample consisted of PBMCs or T cells enriched from blood (not recorded which). The chain links TRBV2 to TRBJ2-7, with D tentatively TRBD1 (5 bases). The clonotype was recovered from a woman in her thirties who had recovered from COVID-19. CDR3 sequence: CASMDTSYEQYF. The CDR3 coding sequence is TGTGCCAGCATGGACACTTCCTACGAGCAGTACTTC.